The next 31 T cell receptor beta chains were all read from a single sample in a study of blood T cell repertoires in COVID-19. Produced via immunoSEQ multiplex PCR; TCRdb's table is partial and in-frame only. The data contain 150,000 to 190,000 clones, 80% to 90% of them singletons. Sequenced material: peripheral blood. The receptors originated from a woman between 65 and 79 years old with acute or convalescent COVID-19.

V is TRBV9 and J is TRBJ2-7; 7 bases line up with TRBD1. The CDR3 covers 16 residues. The J segment lost 2 bases and the V segment lost 0 bases, leaving 8 bases of the junction unmatched. Germline V gene data show CDR1 as SGDLS and CDR2 as YYNGEE. CDR3 residues: CASSVGAGGSAYEQYF. The CDR3 bases are TGTGCCAGCAGCGTAGGGGCAGGGGGATCGGCCTACGAGCAGTACTTC.

The chain recombines TRBV9 with TRBJ2-3; D unclear. The CDR3 length is 12 residues. V was shortened by 1 base and J by 6 bases, with 6 bases between the two germline ends. CDR1 SGDLS and CDR2 YYNGEE come from the germline V gene. CDR3 in DNA: TGTGCCAGCAGCGTATCTTCCGATACGCAGTATTTT. Its protein is CASSVSSDTQYF.

A few counts support this clone. The chain combines TRBV30 with TRBJ1-4; D unresolved. V lost 1 base and J lost 3, with 12 bases in between. The germline CDR1 and CDR2 sequences are GTSNPN and SVGIG (reference sequence). The CDR3 runs 15 residues. CDR3 in DNA: TGTGCCTGGAGTGGTTTGGGAGCGGCTAATGAAAAACTGTTTTTT. It specifies CAWSGLGAANEKLFF.

The CDR3 region is CASSTGHLEWYGYTF. The CDR3 coding sequence is TGTGCCAGTAGTACTGGACACCTTGAATGGTATGGCTACACCTTC. The J gene is TRBJ1-2, the V gene TRBV19, with a weak D call TRBD1 (5 bases). Looked up from germline, CDR1 is LNHDA and CDR2 is SQIVND (reference sequence). The CDR3 sequence is 15 residues long. Trimming took off 4 bases at V and 5 bases at J, with 17 bases between the two ends.

The chain combines TRBV5-1 with TRBJ1-1; TRBD1 might be the D (6 bases). CDR1 is SGHRS and CDR2 is YFSETQ in the germline V gene. V was trimmed by 0 bases and J by 6 bases, leaving 6 bases between them. The CDR3 sequence is 12 residues long. CDR3: CASSLEGAEAFF. CDR3 in DNA: TGCGCCAGCAGCTTGGAGGGGGCTGAAGCTTTCTTT.

The J gene is TRBJ2-7, the V gene TRBV27; 7 nucleotides agree with TRBD2. Trimming removed 10 bases from V and 0 bases from J; junction bases left unmatched: 15. CDR3 length equals 16 residues. In germline, CDR1 is MNHEY, CDR2 SMNVEV (reference sequence). Here the CDR3 reads CATRGMRGRNSYEQYF. The CDR3 coding sequence is TGTGCCACGAGAGGGATGCGGGGGAGGAACTCCTACGAGCAGTACTTC.

The V gene is TRBV24-1, the J gene TRBJ1-2; D perhaps matches TRBD1 (6 bases). CDR1 and CDR2 (germline): KGHDR, SFDVKD. The V and J ends lost 3 bases and 6 bases respectively, with 13 bases between them. This CDR3 is built from 14 residues. CDR3 in amino acids: CATSDQGLRDGYTF. The CDR3 DNA sequence: TGTGCCACCAGTGATCAGGGGCTAAGGGATGGCTACACCTTC.

The rearrangement joins TRBV15 to TRBJ1-1; D gene uncertain. CDR3 length equals 12 residues. Trimming took 6 bases from V and 4 from J, leaving 9 bases between them. Looked up from germline, CDR1 is LNHNV and CDR2 is YYDKDF (reference sequence). The CDR3 DNA reads as TGTGCCACCAGTTTTTTGGCCACTGAAGCTTTCTTT. As protein: CATSFLATEAFF.

This chain joins TRBV28 and TRBJ1-6; no definite D call. Germline V gives CDR1 MDHEN, CDR2 SYDVKM. Trimming removed 7 bases at V and 13 bases at J, with 17 bases between. The CDR3 is 13 residues long. The CDR3 protein is CASITRSEDPLHF. DNA of the CDR3: TGTGCCAGCATCACCCGCAGCGAGGATCCCCTCCACTTT.

This rearrangement joins TRBV29-1 to TRBJ2-7; TRBD1 aligns across 7 bases. CDR1 and CDR2 from the germline V gene are SQVTM and ANQGSEA. The CDR3 has 12 residues. J lost 4 bases, V lost 6 bases, and 6 bases had no gene match. CDR3 sequence (DNA): TGCAGCGTAAGAACACAGGGGTACGAGCAGTACTTC. This encodes CSVRTQGYEQYF.

The CDR3 loop reads CASSQRGSRQGASYGYTF. The CDR3 DNA follows: TGTGCCAGCAGCCAAAGAGGGAGTAGACAGGGGGCATCCTATGGCTACACCTTC. The rearrangement links TRBV14 to TRBJ1-2; 10 bases line up with TRBD1. V lost 2 bases to trimming and J lost 4 bases; unmatched junction nucleotides: 13. Germline V CDR1 and CDR2: SGHDN, FVKESK. The CDR3 is 18 residues long.

The V call is TRBV7-6, the J call TRBJ2-7; 7 bases are a match to TRBD1. The CDR3 runs to 15 residues. The germline V gene encodes CDR1 SGHVS and CDR2 FNYEAQ. J lost 1 base, V lost 1 base, and 4 bases had no gene match. The CDR3 DNA follows: TGTGCCAGCAGCTTAGGCAGGGGGAATTCCTACGAGCAGTACTTC. This encodes CASSLGRGNSYEQYF. Full variable domain (remainder filled in from reference TRBV7-6 and TRBJ2-7): GAGVSQSPRYKVTKRGQDVALRCDPISGHVSLYWYRQALGQGPEFLTYFNYEAQQDKSGLPNDRFSAERPEGSISTLTIQRTEQRDSAMYRCASSLGRGNSYEQYFGPGTRLTVT.

The chain carries TRBV2 and TRBJ1-1, with 7 bases identical to TRBD1. CDR1 and CDR2 from the germline V gene are SNHLY and FYNNEI. Losses at the gene ends were 6 bases for V and 0 bases for J; bases not matched to a gene: 4. There are 14 residues in the CDR3. The CDR3, as DNA: TGTGCCAGCAGGGCGACAGGGATGAACACTGAAGCTTTCTTT. It encodes CASRATGMNTEAFF.

The rearrangement joins TRBV2 to TRBJ1-2; TRBD1 aligns across 8 bases. Germline trimming cut 5 bases from V and 3 bases from J; bases unmatched to any gene: 2. Germline lookup yields CDR1 SNHLY and CDR2 FYNNEI. The length of the CDR3 is 13 residues. CDR3 sequence reads: CASSLQGDYGYTF. For the CDR3, the DNA is TGTGCCAGCAGTTTACAGGGGGACTATGGCTACACCTTC. Full variable domain (missing parts from reference TRBV2 and TRBJ1-2): EPEVTQTPSHQVTQMGQEVILRCVPISNHLYFYWYRQILGQKVEFLVSFYNNEISEKSEIFDDQFSVERPDGSNFTLKIRSTKLEDSAMYFCASSLQGDYGYTFGSGTRLTVV.

The chain uses TRBV28 and TRBJ2-7, with 10 nucleotides matching TRBD1. Germline V gene lookup returns CDR1 MDHEN and CDR2 SYDVKM. V shed 6 bases and J 1 base; nucleotides not matched to a gene: 6. This CDR3 spans 15 amino acids. The CDR3 spells CASRTDRGQSYEQYV. The DNA of the CDR3 is TGTGCCAGCAGAACAGACAGGGGGCAATCCTACGAGCAGTACGTC.

The chain carries TRBV5-5 and TRBJ2-2; 9 bases align to TRBD1. Trimming removed 3 bases from V and 1 base from J; junction bases left unmatched: 10. The CDR3 spans 18 residues. CDR1 and CDR2 (germline): SGHKS, YYEKEE (reference sequence). CDR3 coding DNA: TGTGCCAGCAGCTCTAAACAGGGGGCTTCTCAGAACACCGGGGAGCTGTTTTTT. As protein: CASSSKQGASQNTGELFF.

The chain is built from TRBV19 and TRBJ1-5; tentatively, D is TRBD1 (5 bases). Germline-derived CDR1 and CDR2 are LNHDA and SQIVND (reference sequence). This CDR3 comprises 13 residues. Trimming stripped 5 bases from V and 5 bases from J, with 10 bases between. CDR3 loop: CASSSQGHQPQHF. CDR3 sequence (DNA): TGTGCCAGTAGTTCCCAGGGCCATCAGCCCCAGCATTTT.

The rearrangement uses TRBV28 and TRBJ2-4; possible D gene TRBD1, 5 bases. The V gene's germline CDR1 is MDHEN and CDR2 SYDVKM. The V end lost 5 bases, the J end lost 1 base, and 15 bases lay between the germline ends. The CDR3 is 16 residues long. The CDR3 spells CASSQQLRGAKNIQYF. The CDR3 DNA follows: TGTGCCAGCAGTCAGCAACTTAGGGGTGCCAAAAACATTCAGTACTTC.

The DNA of the CDR3 is TGTGCCAGCAGCTTTCGGACAGGCGACAATGAGCAGTTCTTC. This sequence encodes CASSFRTGDNEQFF. The V gene is TRBV7-6, the J gene TRBJ2-1; 7 positions agree with TRBD1. The CDR3 sequence is 14 residues long. V gave up 3 bases and J gave up 5 bases; unmatched junction bases: 4. Per the germline V gene, CDR1 is SGHVS and CDR2 is FNYEAQ. Based on the CDR3 plus reference TRBV7-6 and TRBJ2-1, the full variable domain is GAGVSQSPRYKVTKRGQDVALRCDPISGHVSLYWYRQALGQGPEFLTYFNYEAQQDKSGLPNDRFSAERPEGSISTLTIQRTEQRDSAMYRCASSFRTGDNEQFFGPGTRLTVL.

In DNA form, the CDR3 reads TGCGCCAGCAGCTTGGGGGCGGGGGGCCCAGATACGCAGTATTTT. Its protein product is CASSLGAGGPDTQYF. This rearrangement joins TRBV5-1 to TRBJ2-3; 8 positions agree with TRBD2. Germline CDR1 is SGHRS and CDR2 is YFSETQ. J gave up 4 bases and V 0 bases, and 4 bases lay outside the gene matches. The CDR3 is made up of 15 amino acids.

This chain uses TRBV7-2 with TRBJ2-1, with 12 bases lining up with TRBD2. V shed 4 bases and J 12 bases; nucleotides not matched to a gene: 10. The CDR3 is 15 amino acids. CDR1 is SGHTA, CDR2 FQGNSA, per germline. CDR3 protein: CASSSKLAGGPRQFF. The CDR3 nucleotides read TGTGCCAGCAGCTCAAAACTAGCGGGGGGCCCAAGGCAGTTCTTC. Full variable domain (missing parts from reference TRBV7-2 and TRBJ2-1): GAGVSQSPSNKVTEKGKDVELRCDPISGHTALYWYRQSLGQGLEFLIYFQGNSAPDKSGLPSDRFSAERTGGSVSTLTIQRTQQEDSAVYLCASSSKLAGGPRQFFGPGTRLTVL.

The chain employs TRBV7-9 and TRBJ1-2; TRBD1 aligns across 7 bases. CDR3 length: 16 residues. The ends lost 1 base at V and 4 bases at J; junction bases unmatched: 9. The V gene's germline CDR1 is SEHNR and CDR2 FQNEAQ (reference sequence). In DNA, the CDR3 is TGTGCCAGCAGCTTAGACCGGGACAGAAACTTCTATGGCTACACCTTC. Protein: CASSLDRDRNFYGYTF.

This clone was observed once. J is TRBJ1-2 and V is TRBV19, with no clear D. Between the trimmed V and J ends, which lost 5 bases and 0 bases, there was a span of 7 bases. CDR3 size: 13 residues. CDR1 is LNHDA and CDR2 is SQIVND in the germline V gene (reference sequence). This chain's CDR3 is CASSPPSNYGYTF. CDR3 coding DNA: TGTGCCAGTAGTCCCCCGTCTAACTATGGCTACACCTTC.

The chain employs TRBV15 and TRBJ1-5; no clear D gene. The V end was cut by 0 bases, the J end by 0 bases, with 6 bases between. The V gene's germline CDR1 is LNHNV and CDR2 YYDKDF (reference sequence). This CDR3 spans 15 amino acids. The CDR3 region is CATSRDRDSNQPQHF. The CDR3 coding sequence is TGTGCCACCAGCAGAGATCGAGATAGCAATCAGCCCCAGCATTTT.

The genes are TRBV6-2 or TRBV6-3 and TRBJ1-2; D may be TRBD1 (6 bases). With 2 bases removed from V and 3 bases from J, the gap between germline ends came to 13 bases. The CDR3 consists of 15 residues. Germline V CDR1 and CDR2: MNHEY, SVGEGT. DNA for the CDR3: TGTGCCAGCAGTTACCCTAGCGGGGGCGACTATGGCTACACCTTC. It encodes CASSYPSGGDYGYTF.

V gene TRBV4-1 combines with J gene TRBJ1-5; D call uncertain. In germline, CDR1 is MGHRA, CDR2 YSYEKL. The CDR3 consists of 12 residues. Deletions cut 5 bases from V and 6 bases from J, with 8 bases between. CDR3 region: CASSSPGQPQHF. Here the CDR3 DNA reads TGCGCCAGCAGCTCCCCGGGTCAGCCCCAGCATTTT.

This chain connects TRBV6-5 to TRBJ2-1, with TRBD1 matching 7 bases. V was pared by 8 bases and J by 3 bases, with 7 bases of the junction left unmatched. Germline V lookup: CDR1 MNHEY, CDR2 SVGAGI. CDR3 length: 14 residues. In DNA form, the CDR3 reads TGTGCCAGCCAACAACGGGACAGCTACAATGAGCAGTTCTTC. Translation gives CASQQRDSYNEQFF.

The V call is TRBV18, the J call TRBJ2-6; TRBD1 might be the D (5 bases). The CDR3 consists of 16 residues. Trimming stripped 4 bases from V and 2 bases from J, with 12 bases between. In germline, CDR1 is KGHSH, CDR2 LQKENI. Here the CDR3 DNA reads TGTGCCAGCTCACTGGACATGAAGGCTGGGGCCAACGTCCTGACTTTC. Residues: CASSLDMKAGANVLTF.

The V call is TRBV27, the J call TRBJ1-5, with D uncertain. The ends were cut back, 7 bases at V and 0 bases at J, with 4 bases in the middle. This CDR3 is built from 12 residues. In germline, CDR1 is MNHEY, CDR2 SMNVEV (reference sequence). The CDR3 bases are TGTGCCAGCATTCGTAGCAATCAGCCCCAGCATTTT. This translates into CASIRSNQPQHF.

The chain uses TRBV11-3 and TRBJ1-1; no clear D. The germline V gene has CDR1 SGHNT and CDR2 YENEEA. The length of the CDR3 is 13 residues. Deletions cut 1 base from V and 0 bases from J, with 3 bases between. The CDR3 nucleotides are TGTGCCAGCAGCTTAGGAGTGAACACTGAAGCTTTCTTT. Translation gives CASSLGVNTEAFF.

The genes are TRBV24-1 and TRBJ2-2; 7 bases fit TRBD1. Trimming at V came to 3 bases and at J to 5 bases, leaving 5 bases not matched to a gene. The CDR3 runs to 15 residues. The germline CDR1 and CDR2 sequences are KGHDR and SFDVKD. DNA for the CDR3: TGTGCCACCAGTGATGCCGGGACAGTTACCGGGGAGCTGTTTTTT. It yields the protein CATSDAGTVTGELFF.